This TCR beta chain is drawn from a study of blood T cell repertoires in COVID-19. Seattle patients were enrolled during active infection and followed longitudinally. Method: immunoSEQ multiplex PCR; TCRdb's copy keeps in-frame clones and lacks some. The data show 150,000 to 200,000 clones, with about 95% seen just once and roughly 0.76% held by the top ten. The source material was peripheral blood. The TCR sequence derives from a man aged 25-40 years with COVID-19, enrolled during active disease.

Here the CDR3 DNA reads TGTGCCAGCAGTCGCCCAGGACTAGCGGGGTACAATGAGCAGTTCTTC. Translated, it gives CASSRPGLAGYNEQFF. The chain uses TRBV7-9 and TRBJ2-1; 12 positions match TRBD2. The germline CDR1 and CDR2 sequences are SEHNR and FQNEAQ (reference sequence). The CDR3 runs to 16 residues. The junction had 7 bases not matched to a gene; V was cut back by 6 bases and J by 4 bases. Full variable domain (rest looked up from reference TRBV7-9 and TRBJ2-1): DTGVSQNPRHKITKRGQNVTFRCDPISEHNRLYWYRQTLGQGPEFLTYFQNEAQLEKSRLLSDRFSAERPKGSFSTLEIQRTEQGDSAMYLCASSRPGLAGYNEQFFGPGTRLTVL.